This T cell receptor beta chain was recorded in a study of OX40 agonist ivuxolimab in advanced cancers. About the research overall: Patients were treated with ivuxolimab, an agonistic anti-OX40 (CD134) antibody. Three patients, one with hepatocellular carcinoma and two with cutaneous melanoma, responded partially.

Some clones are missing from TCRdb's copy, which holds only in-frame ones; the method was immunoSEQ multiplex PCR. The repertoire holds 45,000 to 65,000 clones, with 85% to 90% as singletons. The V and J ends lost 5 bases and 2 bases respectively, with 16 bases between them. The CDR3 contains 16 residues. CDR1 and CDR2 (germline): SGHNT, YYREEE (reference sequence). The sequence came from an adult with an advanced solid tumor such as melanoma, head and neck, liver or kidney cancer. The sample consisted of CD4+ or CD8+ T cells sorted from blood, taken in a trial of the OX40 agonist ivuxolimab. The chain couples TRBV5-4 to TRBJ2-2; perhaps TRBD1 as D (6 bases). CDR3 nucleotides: TGTGCCAGCAGTCACGTTCAGGGGATTAACACCGGGGAGCTGTTTTTT. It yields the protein CASSHVQGINTGELFF.